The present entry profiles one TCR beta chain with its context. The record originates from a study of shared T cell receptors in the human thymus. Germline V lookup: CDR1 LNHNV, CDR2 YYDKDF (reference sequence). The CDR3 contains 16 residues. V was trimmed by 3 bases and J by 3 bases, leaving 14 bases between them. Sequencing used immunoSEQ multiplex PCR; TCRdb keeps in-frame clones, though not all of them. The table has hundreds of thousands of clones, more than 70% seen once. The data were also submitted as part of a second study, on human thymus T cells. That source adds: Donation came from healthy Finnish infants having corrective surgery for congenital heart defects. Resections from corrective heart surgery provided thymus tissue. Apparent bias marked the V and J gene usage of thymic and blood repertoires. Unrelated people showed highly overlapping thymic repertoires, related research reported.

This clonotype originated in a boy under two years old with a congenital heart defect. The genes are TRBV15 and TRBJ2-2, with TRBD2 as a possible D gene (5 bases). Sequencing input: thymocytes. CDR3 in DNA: TGTGCCACCAGCAGGCCTTCGGAGGACGACACCGGGGAGCTGTTTTTT. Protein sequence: CATSRPSEDDTGELFF.